The 7 T cell receptor beta chains reported below all come from one sample, sequenced in a study of Ad26.COV2.S vaccination and SARS-CoV-2 variants. As to treatment: over 15 received Ad26.COV2.S at low or high dose, single or two shots; about 5 received placebo; per-sample allocation not given. Specimens were obtained on day 63 following the first vaccine or placebo injection. The repertoire was sequenced with immunoSEQ multiplex PCR; TCRdb's copy has only in-frame clones and lacks some. In the table there are more than 250,000 clones, 70% to 90% of which are singletons. The sequenced sample was peripheral blood, obtained in a trial of Ad26.COV2.S vaccine versus placebo. These receptors were obtained from a person between 18 and 65 years old who received the Ad26.COV2.S COVID-19 vaccine or a placebo.

The genes are TRBV6-5 and TRBJ2-4; possible D gene TRBD2, 6 bases. V was pared by 6 bases and J by 8 bases, with 8 bases between. This CDR3 comprises 11 residues. In germline, CDR1 is MNHEY, CDR2 SVGAGI. CDR3 bases: TGTGCCAGCAGAGCTAGCGACATTCAGTACTTC. Amino acids: CASRASDIQYF.

The V call is TRBV3-1 (or the pseudogene TRBV3-2), the J call TRBJ2-7; 10 positions match TRBD1. Germline V gene sequence: CDR1 LGHDT, CDR2 YNNKEL (reference sequence). The CDR3 totals 15 residues. The V gene end was trimmed by 2 bases and the J gene end by 3 bases; junction bases not matched to a gene: 4. The CDR3 loop reads CASSQPGQGYYEQYF. The CDR3 nucleotides read TGTGCCAGCAGCCAACCGGGACAGGGGTACTACGAGCAGTACTTC.

This chain connects TRBV30 to TRBJ1-5; D perhaps matches TRBD1 (5 bases). This CDR3 region has 15 residues. Per germline, CDR1 GTSNPN and CDR2 SVGIG (reference sequence). Trimming removed 1 base at V and 5 bases at J, with 15 bases between. In DNA form, the CDR3 reads TGTGCCTGGAGTGCTTCGGGGGACTGGGATCAGCCCCAGCATTTT. Amino acids: CAWSASGDWDQPQHF.

This clone has a single count. The DNA for the CDR3 is TGTGCCAGCAGCCCGGAGAGGGTATTTTACGAGCAGTACTTC. It encodes CASSPERVFYEQYF. The chain uses TRBV6-5 and TRBJ2-7, with D possibly matching TRBD2 (5 bases). Germline V gives CDR1 MNHEY, CDR2 SVGAGI. The CDR3 runs to 14 residues. The V end lost 6 bases, the J end lost 4 bases, and 16 bases lay between the germline ends.

The J gene is TRBJ1-2, the V gene TRBV6-5; D uncertain. CDR3 size: 14 residues. V was clipped by 8 bases and J by 4 bases, with 17 bases between them. Germline CDR1 MNHEY, CDR2 SVGAGI. The CDR3 protein is CASSPGGEIYGYTF. DNA of the CDR3: TGTGCCAGCTCTCCCGGTGGGGAGATCTATGGCTACACCTTC.

The J gene is TRBJ2-2, the V gene TRBV6-5, with D possibly being TRBD2 (5 bases). The length of the CDR3 is 13 residues. Trimming left V 8 bases short and J 6 bases short, with 13 bases between. Looked up from germline, CDR1 is MNHEY and CDR2 is SVGAGI. The CDR3 nucleotides read TGTGCCAGCCGACGACCGCGGGCCGGGGAGCTGTTTTTT. Encoded protein: CASRRPRAGELFF.

The rearrangement links TRBV12-3 or TRBV12-4 to TRBJ1-1; D call uncertain. With 6 bases removed from V and 0 bases from J, the gap between germline ends came to 8 bases. The CDR3 has 13 amino acids. CDR3 amino acids: CASRAQVNTEAFF. CDR3 nucleotide sequence: TGTGCCAGCAGAGCCCAGGTGAACACTGAAGCTTTCTTT.